The 16 T cell receptor beta chains listed next were all sequenced from one sample in a study of T cell repertoires in cytomegalovirus infection. TCRdb analysed the reads with MiXCR anew, one entry per CDR3 protein. This table holds 300,000 to 400,000 distinct CDR3 sequences, less than 20% found once. Sequences were obtained from PBMCs. These receptors were collected from a human donor in good health (CMV status not recorded). Some clones in this sample may be carry-over from other donors' samples.

In its sample, this clonotype was seen many times. The genes are TRBV7-9 and TRBJ2-7; 10 bases agree with TRBD2. V dropped 4 bases and J dropped 5; count of bases not matched to a gene: 11. Germline V gene sequence: CDR1 SEHNR, CDR2 FQNEAQ (reference sequence). The CDR3 totals 16 residues. This CDR3 is CASSSRAGGPWDEQYF. CDR3 nucleotide sequence: TGTGCCAGCAGCTCTAGAGCGGGAGGGCCATGGGACGAGCAGTACTTC.

J is TRBJ1-1 and V is TRBV4-3; 9 bases align to TRBD1. Losses at the gene ends were 0 bases for V and 1 base for J; bases not matched to a gene: 6. Germline lookup yields CDR1 LGHNA and CDR2 YSLEER. This CDR3 has 17 amino acids. The CDR3 DNA sequence: TGCGCCAGCAGCCAAGAAGGACAGGGGTTAACGAACACTGAAGCTTTCTTT. Protein sequence: CASSQEGQGLTNTEAFF.

There are many counts of this clonotype. The chain carries TRBV19 and TRBJ1-5; D remains ambiguous. Trimming cost V 3 bases and J 1 base, with 7 bases left between them. The CDR3 length is 14 residues. CDR1 is LNHDA and CDR2 is SQIVND in the germline V gene (reference sequence). CDR3 region: CASSIGRSNQPQHF. In DNA, the CDR3 is TGTGCCAGTAGTATCGGGCGGAGCAATCAGCCCCAGCATTTT.

At least ten counts were recorded for this clonotype. This chain links TRBV6-5 with TRBJ2-1; no definite D call. The V gene lost 1 base and the J gene lost 10 bases, with 5 bases spanning the gap. The CDR3 totals 11 residues. Germline V gives CDR1 MNHEY, CDR2 SVGAGI. The CDR3 protein is CASSYYGEQFF. The DNA of the CDR3 is TGTGCCAGCAGTTACTATGGGGAGCAGTTCTTC.

Here the CDR3 reads CASSPLREGAYSEAFF. CDR3 DNA: TGTGCCAGCTCACCCCTGAGGGAGGGGGCCTACTCCGAAGCTTTCTTT. The chain joins TRBV18 to TRBJ1-1; 7 bases line up with TRBD1. The V gene's germline CDR1 is KGHSH and CDR2 LQKENI. This CDR3 spans 16 amino acids. Germline trimming cut 3 bases from V and 8 bases from J; bases unmatched to any gene: 15.

The rearrangement joins TRBV28 to TRBJ1-1; no definite D call. V was cut by 3 bases and J by 1 base, with 12 bases left in between. Germline V gene sequence: CDR1 MDHEN, CDR2 SYDVKM. This CDR3 has 15 residues. Here the CDR3 DNA reads TGTGCCAGCAGTTTCTCCCTATTGGAGAACACTGAAGCTTTCTTT. Protein product: CASSFSLLENTEAFF.

At least ten counts were recorded for this clonotype. The chain joins TRBV7-2 to TRBJ2-3; a weak D match, TRBD2 (6 bases). Germline loops: CDR1 SGHTA, CDR2 FQGNSA. The ends were cut back, 2 bases at V and 6 bases at J, with 12 bases in the middle. The CDR3 is 14 residues long. The CDR3 nucleotides are TGTGCCAGCAGCTTACGGAGGGTGGCCGATACGCAGTATTTT. Residues: CASSLRRVADTQYF.

Many counts were recorded for this clonotype. The V call is TRBV7-8, the J call TRBJ1-1, with 7 bases aligning to TRBD1. The CDR3 is 15 amino acids. V lost 2 bases, J lost 0 bases, and 3 bases stayed unmatched. Germline loops: CDR1 SGHVS, CDR2 FQNEAQ. CDR3 amino acids: CASSLMGTVNTEAFF. The CDR3 DNA is TGTGCCAGCAGCTTAATGGGGACAGTGAACACTGAAGCTTTCTTT. The full variable domain, completed using reference TRBV7-8 and TRBJ1-1, is GAGVSQSPRYKVAKRGQDVALRCDPISGHVSLFWYQQALGQGPEFLTYFQNEAQLDKSGLPSDRFFAERPEGSVSTLKIQRTQQEDSAVYLCASSLMGTVNTEAFFGQGTRLTVV.

This clonotype was recorded a few times. This chain joins TRBV29-1 and TRBJ2-1; no reliable D call. Germline assignment: CDR1 SQVTM and CDR2 ANQGSEA. Between the trimmed V and J ends, which lost 6 bases and 9 bases, there was a span of 12 bases. The CDR3 loop spans 11 amino acids. The CDR3 sequence is CSVPRSGEQFF. Here the CDR3 DNA reads TGCAGCGTCCCCCGGTCTGGTGAGCAGTTCTTC.

In this sample, this clonotype turned up many times. V usage is TRBV7-2 and J usage is TRBJ2-7; D call uncertain. Germline V gene sequence: CDR1 SGHTA, CDR2 FQGNSA. There are 15 residues in the CDR3. Trimming took off 5 bases at V and 3 bases at J, with 17 bases between the two ends. The CDR3 protein is CASSRGPGESYEQYF. DNA for the CDR3: TGTGCCAGCAGCCGTGGCCCAGGAGAGAGCTACGAGCAGTACTTC.

This sequence joins TRBV19 and TRBJ2-3; D gene uncertain. V dropped 3 bases and J dropped 4 bases, with 5 bases sitting between them. Germline values: CDR1 LNHDA, CDR2 SQIVND (reference sequence). CDR3 length: 12 residues. CDR3 coding DNA: TGTGCCAGTAGTATTCGTCCAGATACGCAGTATTTT. Amino acid sequence: CASSIRPDTQYF. The variable domain in full, with the rest retrieved from reference TRBV19 and TRBJ2-3, is DGGITQSPKYLFRKEGQNVTLSCEQNLNHDAMYWYRQDPGQGLRLIYYSQIVNDFQKGDIAEGYSVSREKKESFPLTVTSAQKNPTAFYLCASSIRPDTQYFGPGTRLTVL.

The rearrangement uses TRBV28 and TRBJ1-3; possible D gene TRBD1, 6 bases. CDR1 MDHEN and CDR2 SYDVKM come from the germline V gene. V was pared by 1 base and J by 12 bases, with 10 bases between. This CDR3 contains 12 residues. CDR3 bases: TGTGCCAGCAGTTTATTCGGGGGCAACATATATTTT. Translating it yields CASSLFGGNIYF.

The V call is TRBV9, the J call TRBJ2-1; D uncertain. The CDR3 covers 14 residues. The germline V gene has CDR1 SGDLS and CDR2 YYNGEE. Trimming removed 0 bases at V and 5 bases at J, with 9 bases between. The CDR3 DNA follows: TGTGCCAGCAGCGTAGGTTATGGCAACAATGAGCAGTTCTTC. Protein product: CASSVGYGNNEQFF. Full variable domain (missing parts from reference TRBV9 and TRBJ2-1): DSGVTQTPKHLITATGQRVTLRCSPRSGDLSVYWYQQSLDQGLQFLIQYYNGEERAKGNILERFSAQQFPDLHSELNLSSLELGDSALYFCASSVGYGNNEQFFGPGTRLTVL.

This clonotype came up many times. The genes are TRBV7-2 and TRBJ2-7; 8 positions match TRBD2. J was trimmed by 5 bases and V by 1 base; bases with no gene match: 7. Germline loops: CDR1 SGHTA, CDR2 FQGNSA. This CDR3 region has 15 residues. The CDR3 is CASSLVTGGPHEQYF. DNA of the CDR3: TGTGCCAGCAGCTTAGTGACGGGAGGGCCCCACGAGCAGTACTTC.

This clonotype has only a few counts. This chain joins TRBV7-8 and TRBJ2-3; 7 nucleotides line up with TRBD2. After removal of 8 bases from V and 0 bases from J, the junction contained 8 bases not matched to a gene. Germline V lookup: CDR1 SGHVS, CDR2 FQNEAQ. This CDR3 spans 15 amino acids. The CDR3 nucleotides are TGTGCCAGCGCTAGTCGGGGGGTTAGCACAGATACGCAGTATTTT. Protein: CASASRGVSTDTQYF.

This clonotype was seen a handful of times. The chain carries TRBV20-1 and TRBJ1-5; 7 bases map to TRBD1. Germline trimming cut 3 bases from V and 5 bases from J; bases unmatched to any gene: 19. The CDR3 is 18 residues long. Germline lookup yields CDR1 DFQATT and CDR2 SNEGSKA (reference sequence). DNA for the CDR3: TGCAGTGCTAGGCACCGCCCGGGACAGTGGCGCCGGGATCAGCCCCAGCATTTT. Amino acids: CSARHRPGQWRRDQPQHF.